Each of the 2 T cell receptor beta chains below was sequenced from the same sample in a study of Graves' ophthalmopathy and Graves' hyperthyroidism. RNA transcripts provided the template for amplifying TCR beta CDR3 regions. Second-round multiplex PCR followed a first-round RT-PCR using HTBI primers. TCRdb recomputed calls from the multiplex PCR reads with MiXCR, one row per CDR3 protein. The data show 300,000 to 400,000 distinct CDR3 sequences, about a sixth seen once. Sequencing used peripheral blood. These receptors all stem from an adult man with Graves' ophthalmopathy.

The V call is TRBV30, the J call TRBJ1-1; D is ambiguous. The CDR3 has 16 residues. CDR1 and CDR2 from the germline V gene are GTSNPN and SVGIG (reference sequence). Trimming took 3 bases from V and 1 from J, leaving 18 bases between them. The CDR3 protein is CAWSATAGRENTEAFF. The CDR3 bases are TGTGCCTGGAGCGCAACCGCAGGCCGAGAGAACACTGAAGCTTTCTTT.

This clonotype occurred many times. An end of the junction does not agree with germline; a read error may underlie this. The chain links TRBV2 to TRBJ2-7, with D possibly TRBD2 on 6 matching bases. Germline lookup yields CDR1 SNHLY and CDR2 FYNNEI. The CDR3 extends over 17 amino acids. The CDR3 spells CASSGDGGTSYDYEQYF. The CDR3 DNA follows: TGTGCCAGCAGTGGGGACGGGGGTACCTCCTACGACTACGAGCAATACTTC.